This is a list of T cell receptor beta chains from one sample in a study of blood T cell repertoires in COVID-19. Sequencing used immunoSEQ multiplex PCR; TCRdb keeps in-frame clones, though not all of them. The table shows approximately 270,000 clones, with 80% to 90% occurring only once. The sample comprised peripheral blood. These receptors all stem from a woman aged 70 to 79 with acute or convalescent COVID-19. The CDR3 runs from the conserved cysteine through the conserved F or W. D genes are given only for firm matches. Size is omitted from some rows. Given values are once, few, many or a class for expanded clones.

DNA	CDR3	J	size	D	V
TGTGCCAGCAGCTCCCAGGGTAATAGCAATCAGCCCCAGCATTTT	CASSSQGNSNQPQHF	TRBJ1-5	.	.	TRBV6-5
TGTGCCAGCAGTTTTGACAGGGGGTTCGGCTACACCTTC	CASSFDRGFGYTF	TRBJ1-2	.	TRBD1	TRBV12-3/TRBV12-4
TGTGCCAGCAGTCCATACAGGGGACCCTACAATGAGCAGTTCTTC	CASSPYRGPYNEQFF	TRBJ2-1	.	TRBD1	TRBV2
TGTGCCAGCAGCGCATACTCAAGTGGGGCCAACGTCCTGACTTTC	CASSAYSSGANVLTF	TRBJ2-6	.	.	TRBV11-2
TGTGCCAGCAGCTTTCAGCCTAGAGCGGGGGGGCAAACGCAGTATTTT	CASSFQPRAGGQTQYF	TRBJ2-3	.	TRBD2	TRBV11-2
TGTGCCAGCAGCTTAGGGCACAGGGATCGGGCCACAGATACGCAGTATTTT	CASSLGHRDRATDTQYF	TRBJ2-3	.	.	TRBV7-8
TGTGCCAGCAGTTACCGGGAGGGGGGGAACTATGGCTACACCTTC	CASSYREGGNYGYTF	TRBJ1-2	once	.	TRBV6-6
TGTGCCAGCAGCCAGAAGGACTTTCGAGAGACCCAGTACTTC	CASSQKDFRETQYF	TRBJ2-5	.	.	TRBV5-4
TGTGCCAGCAGCCCACGGTCCAGCGGGGCCACAGATACGCAGTATTTT	CASSPRSSGATDTQYF	TRBJ2-3	.	TRBD2	TRBV3-1/TRBV3-2
TGTGCCAGCAGTCCCCACATGAACACTGAAGCTTTCTTT	CASSPHMNTEAFF	TRBJ1-1	.	.	TRBV2
TGTGCCAGCAGCTCCAACCGGGGATCCACAGATACGCAGTATTTT	CASSSNRGSTDTQYF	TRBJ2-3	.	.	TRBV7-4
TGTGCCAGCAGCCAGGCTGCGACAGCGTATAATTCACCCCTCCACTTT	CASSQAATAYNSPLHF	TRBJ1-6	.	.	TRBV3-1/TRBV3-2
TGTGCCAGCAGCTCGTCCCGAGTTAGTGGAAACACCATATATTTT	CASSSSRVSGNTIYF	TRBJ1-3	.	.	TRBV7-9
TGTGCCAGCAGCTTCGGAGCTAGCAATGAGCAGTTCTTC	CASSFGASNEQFF	TRBJ2-1	.	.	TRBV5-6
TGTGCCAGCAGTCGAGGAAGGGACAGGGGCACCGGGGAGCTGTTTTTT	CASSRGRDRGTGELFF	TRBJ2-2	.	TRBD1	TRBV6-6
TGCGCCAGCAGTACCACAGGAAACACTGAAGCTTTCTTT	CASSTTGNTEAFF	TRBJ1-1	.	.	TRBV23-1
TGTGCCACCAGCAGAGGGACAGGCAGCTCCTACGAGCAGTACTTC	CATSRGTGSSYEQYF	TRBJ2-7	.	TRBD1	TRBV15
TGTGCCACCCATCCGCGCGAGGAGACCCAGTACTTC	CATHPREETQYF	TRBJ2-5	.	.	TRBV15
TGTGCCAGTAGTATACGTGGCGGCGGGGATTACACAGATACGCAGTATTTT	CASSIRGGGDYTDTQYF	TRBJ2-3	.	.	TRBV19
TGCGCCAGCAGCCGCGGGACAGGGGGGAAAGAGACCCAGTACTTC	CASSRGTGGKETQYF	TRBJ2-5	.	TRBD1	TRBV5-1
TGTGCCAGCACCAGGGGGCAGCAGGACCAAGAGACCCAGTACTTC	CASTRGQQDQETQYF	TRBJ2-5	.	TRBD1	TRBV6-5
TGTGCCAGCAGGAGACAGGACAATCAGCCCCAGCATTTT	CASRRQDNQPQHF	TRBJ1-5	.	.	TRBV2
TGTGCCAGCTCACCACCCAGAAGAAAAGGGGACACTGAAGCTTTCTTT	CASSPPRRKGDTEAFF	TRBJ1-1	once	.	TRBV18
TGTGCCAGCAGCCGGAAGACAGGGGTTATCGATGAGCAGTTCTTC	CASSRKTGVIDEQFF	TRBJ2-1	.	TRBD1	TRBV5-6
TGTGCCAGTAGTCAGGACAGGGGCAAAAACATTCAGTACTTC	CASSQDRGKNIQYF	TRBJ2-4	.	TRBD1	TRBV19
TGTGCCAGCAGCCAAGAGCGAGTTTATGGCTACACCTTC	CASSQERVYGYTF	TRBJ1-2	.	.	TRBV3-1/TRBV3-2
TGTGCCAGCAGCCTGGGAGTTACCTCCTATGGCTACACCTTC	CASSLGVTSYGYTF	TRBJ1-2	.	.	TRBV9
TGTGCCAGCAGCGGCGACAGGGGGGTAACAGATACGCAGTATTTT	CASSGDRGVTDTQYF	TRBJ2-3	.	TRBD1	TRBV7-2
TGTGCCAGCGCTTTCCCTGAGTCAGGGCGAAATGGCTACACCTTC	CASAFPESGRNGYTF	TRBJ1-2	.	.	TRBV2
TGTGCCAGCTCACCTGTTCCGCGCAATGAGCAGTTCTTC	CASSPVPRNEQFF	TRBJ2-1	.	.	TRBV18
TGCGCCAGCAGCCAAGAACCTGCAGCTGAAGCTTTCTTT	CASSQEPAAEAFF	TRBJ1-1	.	.	TRBV4-1
TGTGCCAGCAGCCCCGCCGGACTAGCTGAGGGGACCCAGTACTTC	CASSPAGLAEGTQYF	TRBJ2-5	.	TRBD2	TRBV27
TGTGCCAGCAGTCACAAGGGGAACTATGGCTACACCTTC	CASSHKGNYGYTF	TRBJ1-2	.	.	TRBV6-6
TGTGCCAGTAGTATACTTTGGGGAGGTCGGGCCTCCGAAAAACTGTTTTTT	CASSILWGGRASEKLFF	TRBJ1-4	.	.	TRBV19
TGTGCCAGCAGCCACCGGGACAGGGGGGGCGAGCAGTACTTC	CASSHRDRGGEQYF	TRBJ2-7	few	TRBD1	TRBV3-1/TRBV3-2
TGTGCCAGCTCCCGCCAGGGAAACACTGAAGCTTTCTTT	CASSRQGNTEAFF	TRBJ1-1	.	.	TRBV18
TGTGCCAGCAGTGAGTCGCGCTACGAGCAGTACTTC	CASSESRYEQYF	TRBJ2-7	.	.	TRBV2
TGTGCCACCAGCAGAGATGGAGGCAATGAGCAGTTCTTC	CATSRDGGNEQFF	TRBJ2-1	.	.	TRBV15
TGTGCCAGCAGCCATGTCCCGGGACGGGGACAGGGGATTAATGAAAAACTGTTTTTT	CASSHVPGRGQGINEKLFF	TRBJ1-4	.	TRBD1	TRBV3-1/TRBV3-2
TGTGCCAGCAGTGAACCTGGGACAGCTGCCTATGGCTACACCTTC	CASSEPGTAAYGYTF	TRBJ1-2	.	TRBD1	TRBV25-1
TGTGCCACCAGCAGAGATGGGGGCACTTACGAGCAGTACTTC	CATSRDGGTYEQYF	TRBJ2-7	.	.	TRBV15
TGTGCCAGCAAGGTCGAGCGGGGGACCCGAGAGCAGTACTTC	CASKVERGTREQYF	TRBJ2-7	.	TRBD2	TRBV6-5
TGTGCCGGCACGGACCGAGGGAGGGGAGACACCGGGGAGCTGTTTTTT	CAGTDRGRGDTGELFF	TRBJ2-2	once	TRBD2	TRBV30
TGTGCCAGCAGCCTCAACAGGGGCGAGCAGTACTTC	CASSLNRGEQYF	TRBJ2-7	.	TRBD1	TRBV11-2
TGTGCCAGCAGCGTAGCCGGGGGGGGCATAGGCTACGAGCAGTACTTC	CASSVAGGGIGYEQYF	TRBJ2-7	.	TRBD2	TRBV9